These 21 T cell receptor beta chains were sequenced from one sample in a study of cytomegalovirus exposure and HLA in healthy donors. PCR was performed using 60 Vbeta and 13 Jbeta primers. TCRdb keeps only in-frame clones here, not all; method: immunoSEQ multiplex PCR. The data show over 100,000 clones, less than 65% seen once. Sequenced sample: PBMCs. Receptors originate from a man in his forties in good health and CMV-seropositive.

V gene TRBV5-1 combines with J gene TRBJ1-4; no clear D gene. V lost 5 bases to trimming and J lost 4 bases, with 9 bases between them. The CDR3 is 13 amino acids. The germline CDR1 and CDR2 sequences are SGHRS and YFSETQ. CDR3 in DNA: TGCGCCAGCAGTTTGACTGGTAATGAAAAACTGTTTTTT. Its translation is CASSLTGNEKLFF.

This clone was picked up a small number of times. V is TRBV9 and J is TRBJ2-7, with 10 bases fitting TRBD2. After removal of 2 bases from V and 4 bases from J, the junction contained 3 bases not matched to a gene. The CDR3 spans 14 residues. Germline V gene sequence: CDR1 SGDLS, CDR2 YYNGEE. The CDR3 is CASSVSGRMYEQYF. The CDR3 bases are TGTGCCAGCAGCGTTAGCGGGAGGATGTACGAGCAGTACTTC.

The chain combines TRBV5-4 with TRBJ2-1; possible D gene TRBD2, 5 bases. The ends were cut back, 0 bases at V and 7 bases at J, with 14 bases in the middle. The CDR3 extends over 15 amino acids. Germline lookup yields CDR1 SGHNT and CDR2 YYREEE (reference sequence). CDR3 nucleotide sequence: TGTGCCAGCAGCTTGGTTTCTAGCTCCGGGAATGAGCAGTTCTTC. It yields the protein CASSLVSSSGNEQFF.

The chain joins TRBV4-1 to TRBJ2-1; tentatively, D is TRBD2 (5 bases). The CDR3 loop spans 17 amino acids. V dropped 0 bases and J dropped 0 bases, with 12 bases sitting between them. Germline V gene sequence: CDR1 MGHRA, CDR2 YSYEKL. CDR3 in amino acids: CASSQDPRRSSYNEQFF. The CDR3 DNA reads TGCGCCAGCAGCCAAGATCCCCGGAGGAGCTCCTACAATGAGCAGTTCTTC.

The chain links TRBV11-2 to TRBJ2-5, with TRBD1 matching 7 bases. Germline loops: CDR1 SGHAT, CDR2 FQNNGV. The trim removed 0 bases at V and 7 bases at J, leaving 11 bases unmatched. This CDR3 is built from 16 residues. CDR3 amino acids: CASSLEAGGGEWTQYF. The CDR3 DNA reads TGTGCCAGCAGCTTAGAGGCAGGGGGTGGTGAATGGACCCAGTACTTC.

V is TRBV6-5 and J is TRBJ2-7; 8 bases match TRBD1. Unmatched junction bases numbered 5, after V lost 3 bases and J lost 4 bases. CDR1 is MNHEY and CDR2 is SVGAGI in the germline V gene. The length of the CDR3 is 14 residues. CDR3 sequence: CASSYLTGGYEQYF. The CDR3 DNA follows: TGTGCCAGCAGTTATCTCACAGGGGGTTACGAGCAGTACTTC.

The sample holds a few counts of this clone. Other DNA sequences from this sample encode an identical CDR3 as well. The chain joins TRBV6-5 to TRBJ2-7; the D gene is possibly TRBD1 (6 bases). Per germline, CDR1 MNHEY and CDR2 SVGAGI. The V and J ends lost 2 bases and 3 bases respectively, with 11 bases between them. CDR3 length: 14 amino acids. The CDR3 region is CASSYGGRVYEQYF. The DNA for the CDR3 is TGTGCCAGCAGTTACGGGGGCAGGGTCTACGAGCAGTACTTC.

The genes are TRBV19 and TRBJ2-1, with 7 bases that match TRBD2. Germline V gene sequence: CDR1 LNHDA, CDR2 SQIVND (reference sequence). The CDR3 has 15 amino acids. V lost 1 base to trimming and J lost 2 bases; unmatched junction nucleotides: 2. The CDR3 is CASSIGAGAYNEQFF. The CDR3 region has the DNA TGTGCCAGTAGTATAGGTGCGGGGGCCTACAATGAGCAGTTCTTC.

The chain has TRBV6-1 and TRBJ2-7; TRBD2 aligns across 11 bases. The CDR3 spans 15 residues. The V and J ends lost 8 bases and 3 bases, in that order; junction bases with no gene match: 9. Per germline, CDR1 MNHNS and CDR2 SASEGT. The CDR3 DNA reads as TGTGCCAGCCTTTTCGGACTAGCGGGCGTCTACGAGCAGTACTTC. This gives the protein CASLFGLAGVYEQYF.

This clone has more than one count but fewer than ten. The chain uses TRBV10-3 and TRBJ2-7, with 11 positions matching TRBD2. The junction had 16 bases not matched to a gene; V was cut back by 8 bases and J by 7 bases. The CDR3 length is 16 residues. Looked up from germline, CDR1 is ENHRY and CDR2 is SYGVKD. CDR3 residues: CAISRGLAGGGGEQYF. In DNA, the CDR3 is TGTGCCATCTCGCGGGGGCTAGCGGGAGGCGGTGGGGAGCAGTACTTC.

V usage is TRBV2 and J usage is TRBJ2-1, with TRBD2 matching 9 bases. J was trimmed by 2 bases and V by 7 bases; bases with no gene match: 3. Germline V gives CDR1 SNHLY, CDR2 FYNNEI. This CDR3 comprises 14 residues. CDR3 nucleotides: TGTGCCAGCAAGACTAGCGGAGCCTACAATGAGCAGTTCTTC. Its protein product is CASKTSGAYNEQFF.

The gene calls are TRBV28 and TRBJ2-5, with D perhaps matching TRBD2 (7 bases). CDR1 MDHEN and CDR2 SYDVKM come from the germline V gene. Trimming pared 1 base from V and 6 bases from J, leaving 12 bases between. This CDR3 has 14 residues. The CDR3 loop is CASSLLGGRQTQYF. For the CDR3, the DNA is TGTGCCAGCAGTTTATTGGGGGGGCGACAGACCCAGTACTTC.

The V gene is TRBV19, the J gene TRBJ2-2; 10 bases align to TRBD1. Unmatched junction bases numbered 3, after V lost 5 bases and J lost 3 bases. The CDR3 spans 15 residues. Germline assignment: CDR1 LNHDA and CDR2 SQIVND (reference sequence). CDR3 amino acids: CASSDRGHYTGELFF. The CDR3 coding sequence is TGTGCCAGTAGTGACAGGGGGCATTACACCGGGGAGCTGTTTTTT.

The chain combines TRBV5-1 with TRBJ2-5; D is perhaps TRBD2 (5 bases). The CDR3 totals 14 residues. Germline lookup yields CDR1 SGHRS and CDR2 YFSETQ. Trimming left V 4 bases short and J 4 bases short, with 14 bases between. CDR3 nucleotides: TGCGCCAGCAGCGCGGGTAGGCCCCCAGAGACCCAGTACTTC. It encodes CASSAGRPPETQYF.

As DNA, the CDR3 is TGTGCCAGCAGTACGCCAGGGTACGAGCAGTACTTC. It yields the protein CASSTPGYEQYF. This chain connects TRBV28 to TRBJ2-7; tentative D call: TRBD1 (5 bases). The CDR3 length is 12 residues. Germline CDR1 is MDHEN and CDR2 is SYDVKM. V lost 5 bases, J lost 4 bases, and 9 bases lay in between.

There are a few counts of this clone. One end of the junction does not line up with germline, which may come from a read error. The rearrangement links TRBV28 to TRBJ1-1, with D maybe TRBD1 (6 bases). Per the germline V gene, CDR1 is MDHEN and CDR2 is SYDVKM. This CDR3 region has 13 residues. The CDR3 here is CATSGQGRVEAFF. CDR3 DNA sequence: TGTGCCACCAGTGGGCAGGGGCGGGTTGAAGCTTTCTTT.

The chain uses TRBV15 and TRBJ2-7; 11 positions match TRBD2. Germline V lookup: CDR1 LNHNV, CDR2 YYDKDF (reference sequence). The CDR3 is 15 residues long. V was pared by 3 bases and J by 3 bases, with 4 bases of the junction left unmatched. CDR3 coding DNA: TGTGCCACCAGCAGGCCCCTAGCGGGGGGCTACGAGCAGTACTTC. As protein: CATSRPLAGGYEQYF.

In this sample, this clone turned up a few times. This chain uses TRBV6-5 with TRBJ1-2; 7 bases line up with TRBD1. Trimming at V came to 2 bases and at J to 5 bases, leaving 11 bases not matched to a gene. Germline V gene lookup returns CDR1 MNHEY and CDR2 SVGAGI. This CDR3 comprises 16 residues. The CDR3 bases are TGTGCCAGCAGTTACCTGGACAGGATAAGGTCATATGGCTACACCTTC. Protein sequence: CASSYLDRIRSYGYTF.

The rearrangement joins TRBV6-4 to TRBJ2-7, with D perhaps TRBD1 (8 bases). The length of the CDR3 is 15 residues. Germline CDR1 MRHNA, CDR2 SNTAGT. V lost 5 bases and J 4 bases, leaving 18 bases between the germline ends. In nucleotides, the CDR3 is TGTGCCAGCAGTCGGGAGGACGACAGGGGTTACGAGCAGTACTTC. Translated, it gives CASSREDDRGYEQYF.

This clone was seen a handful of times. The chain uses TRBV18 and TRBJ1-3; 12 bases align to TRBD1. Germline-derived CDR1 and CDR2 are KGHSH and LQKENI. This CDR3 has 18 amino acids. J was trimmed by 0 bases and V by 5 bases; bases with no gene match: 8. Written as DNA, the CDR3 is TGTGCCAGCTCAATCGGGCCGGGACAGGGGGCCTCTGGAAACACCATATATTTT. It is translated as CASSIGPGQGASGNTIYF.

The chain links TRBV25-1 to TRBJ1-2, with D possibly matching TRBD1 (6 bases). The CDR3 sequence is 15 residues long. Germline-derived CDR1 and CDR2 are MGHDK and SYGVNS. Trimming shortened V by 4 bases and J by 6 bases, and 18 bases separated the two germline ends. The CDR3 region is CASSARGRGVHGYTF. As DNA, the CDR3 is TGTGCCAGCAGTGCCCGGGGCAGGGGAGTTCATGGCTACACCTTC.